This T cell receptor (beta chain) stems from a study of blood T cells in healthy people across ages. The overall study: In model experiments, template switching was able to capture about one barcoded beta molecule for every two T cells that were present. Study outcomes and limitations: Older individuals had lower TCR beta diversity per million T cells (the decline was roughly linear).

The second PCR ran about 6 to 11 cycles with a sample-barcoded 5' primer and J-beta primers. Each cDNA was tagged by a template-switch adaptor containing 12 random nucleotides. A single record per CDR3 protein comes from TCRdb applying MiXCR to the 5' RACE reads. The data hold 600,000 to 800,000 distinct CDR3 sequences, with over 20% observed a single time. This clonotype was seen once. What it binds is unknown. Per germline, CDR1 LNHDA and CDR2 SQIVND (reference sequence). Trimming at V came to 5 bases and at J to 0 bases, leaving 10 bases not matched to a gene. This CDR3 has 16 amino acids. The rearrangement joins TRBV19 to TRBJ2-7; TRBD1 matches at 7 bases. Sequenced: blood. The origin of this receptor is a man in his 70s in good health. This chain's CDR3 is CASSPGPGTDSYEQYF. As DNA, the CDR3 is TGTGCCAGTAGTCCGGGCCCCGGGACAGACTCCTACGAGCAGTACTTC. Together with reference TRBV19 and TRBJ2-7, the CDR3 gives the full variable domain: DGGITQSPKYLFRKEGQNVTLSCEQNLNHDAMYWYRQDPGQGLRLIYYSQIVNDFQKGDIAEGYSVSREKKESFPLTVTSAQKNPTAFYLCASSPGPGTDSYEQYFGPGTRLTVT.